This TCR beta chain is drawn from a study of Ad26.COV2.S vaccination and SARS-CoV-2 variants. Study information: Into the muscle, Ad26.COV2.S was dosed once or twice, 56 days apart. General study findings and limits: Vaccine recipients posted higher spike-specific TCR breadth than their placebo counterparts. Substantial breadth was reported for post-vaccination spike-specific CD8+ and CD4+ T cells.

As for this clone: Its target is not known.

Sample treatment: around 19 received Ad26.COV2.S at low or high dose, single or two shots; roughly five received placebo; per-sample allocation not given. Material that was analyzed had been drawn on day 63 after the first vaccine or placebo injection. Ad26.COV2.S expressed prefusion-stabilized spike from the original Wuhan strain. Measured with immunoSEQ multiplex PCR; TCRdb has only the in-frame clones, and not every one. The table lists hundreds of thousands of clones, 80% to 90% of them singletons, with around 2.6% in the top ten. In germline, CDR1 is SGHRS, CDR2 YFSETQ. The CDR3 runs 19 residues. V was shortened by 0 bases and J by 1 base, with 19 bases between the two germline ends.

This specimen was peripheral blood, taken in a trial of Ad26.COV2.S vaccine versus placebo. The receptor's source is a person aged 18-65 years who received the Ad26.COV2.S COVID-19 vaccine or a placebo. The rearrangement uses TRBV5-1 and TRBJ2-2; D is undetermined. This chain's CDR3 is CASSLDTDQLYLNTGELFF. CDR3 nucleotides: TGCGCCAGCAGCTTGGATACAGACCAGCTATACCTGAACACCGGGGAGCTGTTTTTT.